This TCR beta chain was profiled in a study of regulatory T cells in long-lasting Graves disease. Whole-study results and caveats: Favoring TRBV28, TRBJ1-2 and TRBJ2-5 was a feature seen in persistent disease.

Indicated time point: newly diagnosed GD, antithyroid drugs for less than 3 months. The TCR library was made from RNA that had been extracted from PBMCs in TRIzol. From germline, CDR1 is MNHNS and CDR2 SASEGT. This CDR3 is 19 amino acids long. The ends were cut back, 7 bases at V and 1 base at J, with 28 bases in the middle. Arm-PCR of CDR3 regions and iRepertoire HTBI primers were the basis on which TCR beta libraries were built. In TCRdb, the multiplex PCR reads were re-called with MiXCR into one record per CDR3 protein. The sample shows under 450,000 distinct CDR3 sequences, about 12% of them seen only once. This clonotype appeared many times. The target antigen is unknown. These same records also appear under a second study, on T cells in Graves' hyperthyroidism and ophthalmopathy. Per that study: Blood also contained most expanded thyroid clonotypes above 0.001.

Sample: peripheral blood mononuclear cells (PBMCs), taken at new diagnosis, from a patient treated with antithyroid drugs. This chain uses TRBV6-1 with TRBJ2-5, with a weak D call TRBD1 (7 bases). The TCR sequence derives from a woman aged 18-30 years with Graves disease. The CDR3 protein is CASTLSRGAIKLSQETQYF. CDR3 nucleotide sequence: TGTGCCAGCACCTTAAGCAGGGGGGCAATCAAGCTATCCCAAGAGACCCAGTACTTC.